Presented here are 27 T cell receptor beta chains from one specimen sequenced in a study of blood T cells in healthy people across ages. A second PCR of 7 to 11 cycles used a sample-barcoded 5' primer and a J-beta primer mix. TCRdb redid the calling of the 5' RACE reads with MiXCR, one entry per CDR3 protein. Counted here are about 760,000 distinct CDR3 sequences, more than 20% occurring once; the ten biggest clones make up more than 8.5%. These data also formed part of another study, on T cells of mothers and their children.

The sample consisted of blood. The receptors here all came from a boy aged 5-17 years in good health.

V and J are TRBV5-1 and TRBJ2-5, with 7 bases that match TRBD1. The CDR3 has 16 amino acids. Looked up from germline, CDR1 is SGHRS and CDR2 is YFSETQ. J was trimmed by 1 base and V by 2 bases; bases with no gene match: 8. This chain's CDR3 is CASSLSGQPRQETQYF. The CDR3 DNA reads as TGCGCCAGCAGCTTATCGGGACAGCCACGCCAAGAGACCCAGTACTTC.

Only a few counts were recorded for this clonotype. The rearrangement uses TRBV7-6 and TRBJ2-6, with 9 bases that match TRBD1. After removal of 5 bases from V and 3 bases from J, the junction contained 14 bases not matched to a gene. The CDR3 totals 19 residues. The V gene's germline CDR1 is SGHVS and CDR2 FNYEAQ. The CDR3 here is CASSPWGGQGYGGANVLTF. CDR3 nucleotide sequence: TGTGCCAGCAGCCCTTGGGGGGGACAGGGTTATGGTGGGGCCAACGTCCTGACTTTC. Full variable domain (outside the CDR3, taken from reference TRBV7-6 and TRBJ2-6): GAGVSQSPRYKVTKRGQDVALRCDPISGHVSLYWYRQALGQGPEFLTYFNYEAQQDKSGLPNDRFSAERPEGSISTLTIQRTEQRDSAMYRCASSPWGGQGYGGANVLTFGAGSRLTVL.

This clonotype was counted at least ten times. J is TRBJ2-1 and V is TRBV6-5; perhaps TRBD2 as D (5 bases). CDR3 size: 16 residues. Germline CDR1 and CDR2: MNHEY and SVGAGI. Trimming took 0 bases from V and 9 from J, leaving 18 bases between them. CDR3 bases: TGTGCCAGCAGTTACTCCCTAGCCAGATCCCGTAGTGAGCAGTTCTTC. It encodes CASSYSLARSRSEQFF.

The genes are TRBV27 and TRBJ2-1; TRBD2 might be the D (5 bases). This CDR3 comprises 13 residues. V dropped 5 bases and J dropped 1 base, with 6 bases sitting between them. CDR1 is MNHEY and CDR2 is SMNVEV in the germline V gene (reference sequence). The CDR3 DNA follows: TGTGCCAGCAGTAGGACTTCCTACAATGAGCAGTTCTTC. This gives the protein CASSRTSYNEQFF.

This clonotype was observed a handful of times. The V gene is TRBV4-1, the J gene TRBJ2-5; possible D gene TRBD2, 5 bases. The DNA end lines up better with TRBJ2-7; the J call may be wrong. This CDR3 region has 15 residues. Germline V gene lookup returns CDR1 MGHRA and CDR2 YSYEKL. The DNA for the CDR3 is TGCGCCAGCAGCCAAGTAGAGGGAACCGTCTACGAGCAGTACTTC. Protein product: CASSQVEGTVYEQYF.

V usage is TRBV29-1 and J usage is TRBJ2-5, with TRBD2 matching over 9 bases. This CDR3 is 16 amino acids long. V shed 6 bases, J shed 4 bases, and the junction held 15 bases outside the gene matches. Germline values: CDR1 SQVTM, CDR2 ANQGSEA. The CDR3 DNA reads as TGCAGCGTGGGGGATGCGGCGGGGGGGCGAAGAGAGACCCAGTACTTC. Translated: CSVGDAAGGRRETQYF.

This clonotype was seen a handful of times. This chain connects TRBV6-4 to TRBJ1-1; D possibly corresponds to TRBD1 (5 bases). Trimming cost V 3 bases and J 0 bases, with 8 bases left between them. CDR1 and CDR2 from the germline V gene are MRHNA and SNTAGT. This CDR3 has 14 residues. The CDR3 DNA sequence: TGTGCCAGCAGTGAAAACAGGATGAACACTGAAGCTTTCTTT. Protein product: CASSENRMNTEAFF.

J is TRBJ2-5 and V is TRBV12-3 or TRBV12-4; a possible D gene is TRBD2 (5 bases). V lost 4 bases and J lost 2, with 14 bases in between. CDR3 length equals 15 residues. The CDR3 sequence: CASSSHSGVQETQYF. The CDR3 bases are TGTGCCAGCAGTTCGCATTCCGGGGTTCAAGAGACCCAGTACTTC.

This clonotype was counted between two and nine times. V gene TRBV9 combines with J gene TRBJ2-5; D possibly corresponds to TRBD1 (6 bases). CDR1 SGDLS and CDR2 YYNGEE come from the germline V gene. The CDR3 runs 14 residues. Trimming cost V 4 bases and J 5 bases, with 15 bases left between them. The CDR3 region has the DNA TGTGCCAGCAGCAGGGGGTTGGGTCCGGAGACCCAGTACTTC. This translates into CASSRGLGPETQYF.

A few counts support this clonotype. V and J are TRBV14 and TRBJ2-5, with TRBD1 matching over 8 bases. V dropped 0 bases and J dropped 4; count of bases not matched to a gene: 7. This CDR3 contains 16 residues. Germline loops: CDR1 SGHDN, CDR2 FVKESK. CDR3 sequence (DNA): TGTGCCAGCAGCCAAGATTCCACAGGGGGTACAGAGACCCAGTACTTC. It translates to CASSQDSTGGTETQYF.

This clonotype was detected a few times. This chain connects TRBV29-1 to TRBJ2-7; tentatively, D is TRBD1 (6 bases). The CDR3 has 13 residues. From germline, CDR1 is SQVTM and CDR2 ANQGSEA. Trimming removed 4 bases from V and 0 bases from J, with 10 bases in between. The CDR3 DNA reads TGCAGCGTTGCCCAGGGGCCCTCCTACGAGCAGTACTTC. This encodes CSVAQGPSYEQYF.

As to this clonotype: A much larger clone differs from this one at a single base, so this may be a read error. J is TRBJ1-1 and V is TRBV20-1, with a weak D call TRBD1 (6 bases). Looked up from germline, CDR1 is DFQATT and CDR2 is SNEGSKA (reference sequence). The CDR3 is 12 amino acids. Trimming took 2 bases from V and 3 from J, leaving 7 bases between them. This CDR3 is CSARQGHTEAFF. CDR3 DNA sequence: TGCAGTGCTAGACAGGGGCACACTGAAGCTTTCTTT.

The V and J genes are TRBV7-2 and TRBJ2-7; maybe TRBD2 (5 bases). Trimming left V 6 bases short and J 2 bases short, with 14 bases between. Germline V gene data show CDR1 as SGHTA and CDR2 as FQGNSA. There are 14 residues in the CDR3. The CDR3 loop is CASSQDSLPYEQYF. CDR3 sequence (DNA): TGTGCCAGCAGTCAGGACTCTCTTCCCTACGAGCAGTACTTC. Variable domain in full (rest from reference TRBV7-2 and TRBJ2-7): GAGVSQSPSNKVTEKGKDVELRCDPISGHTALYWYRQSLGQGLEFLIYFQGNSAPDKSGLPSDRFSAERTGGSVSTLTIQRTQQEDSAVYLCASSQDSLPYEQYFGPGTRLTVT.

DNA for the CDR3: TGTGCCATCAGTGGGGGTCTCGAGACCCAGTACTTC. Encoded protein: CAISGGLETQYF. V and J are TRBV10-3 and TRBJ2-5; D gene uncertain. Germline CDR1 reads ENHRY; CDR2 reads SYGVKD. The V gene lost 4 bases and the J gene lost 5 bases, with 8 bases spanning the gap. CDR3 length: 12 amino acids.

The chain couples TRBV11-2 to TRBJ2-7; TRBD1 agrees at 9 bases. This CDR3 spans 15 amino acids. The germline CDR1 and CDR2 sequences are SGHAT and FQNNGV. Losses at the gene ends were 4 bases for V and 6 bases for J; bases not matched to a gene: 10. The CDR3 sequence is CASSSYRGRGGEQYF. The CDR3 DNA reads TGTGCCAGCAGCTCTTACAGGGGGCGCGGAGGCGAGCAGTACTTC. Based on the CDR3 plus reference TRBV11-2 and TRBJ2-7, the full variable domain is EAGVAQSPRYKIIEKRQSVAFWCNPISGHATLYWYQQILGQGPKLLIQFQNNGVVDDSQLPKDRFSAERLKGVDSTLKIQPAKLEDSAVYLCASSSYRGRGGEQYFGPGTRLTVT.

CDR3 sequence: CASSPQGNWDTQYF. DNA of the CDR3: TGTGCCAGCAGTCCCCAGGGGAATTGGGATACGCAGTATTTT. The chain uses TRBV27 and TRBJ2-3, with D possibly TRBD1 on 6 matching bases. This CDR3 has 14 amino acids. V lost 5 bases, J lost 6 bases, and 15 bases lay in between. Germline CDR1 reads MNHEY; CDR2 reads SMNVEV (reference sequence).

The rearrangement links TRBV25-1 to TRBJ1-1; 9 nucleotides align to TRBD1. CDR1 and CDR2 (germline): MGHDK, SYGVNS. V lost 7 bases, J lost 5 bases, and 5 bases stayed unmatched. The CDR3 extends over 13 amino acids. The CDR3 coding sequence is TGTGCCAGCATATGGACAGGGGAGACTGAAGCTTTCTTT. It yields the protein CASIWTGETEAFF.

This clonotype was counted between two and nine times. The rearrangement links TRBV6-1 to TRBJ2-7; 10 bases fit TRBD1. Germline V gene sequence: CDR1 MNHNS, CDR2 SASEGT. The V segment lost 4 bases and the J segment 3 bases; nucleotides outside the gene matches: 9. This CDR3 has 16 amino acids. As DNA, the CDR3 is TGTGCCAGCAGTGGGGGCCCGGACAGGGGGGACTACGAGCAGTACTTC. It specifies CASSGGPDRGDYEQYF.

The chain carries TRBV20-1 and TRBJ1-5; 7 nucleotides match TRBD1. The CDR3 runs to 13 residues. V was clipped by 5 bases and J by 5 bases; unmatched bases: 6. CDR1 and CDR2 (germline): DFQATT, SNEGSKA (reference sequence). This CDR3 is CSARTGPDQPQHF. The CDR3 DNA reads TGCAGTGCTCGGACAGGTCCCGATCAGCCCCAGCATTTT.

The chain is built from TRBV6-1 and TRBJ2-7; D is unclear. The CDR3 has 13 amino acids. Germline V gives CDR1 MNHNS, CDR2 SASEGT. Deletions cut 1 base from V and 1 base from J, with 5 bases between. The CDR3 region is CASSEVQSYEQYF. The CDR3 DNA reads TGTGCCAGCAGTGAAGTGCAGTCCTACGAGCAGTACTTC.

The sample holds a few counts of this clonotype. This rearrangement joins TRBV3-1 to TRBJ1-1, with no clear D. V was shortened by 3 bases and J by 1 base, with 9 bases between the two germline ends. The germline V gene has CDR1 LGHDT and CDR2 YNNKEL (reference sequence). The CDR3 is 14 amino acids. The CDR3: CASSQGKGNTEAFF. The CDR3 nucleotides are TGTGCCAGCAGCCAGGGGAAAGGGAACACTGAAGCTTTCTTT.

The chain has TRBV7-2 and TRBJ1-5; D uncertain. Germline CDR1 SGHTA, CDR2 FQGNSA. V lost 4 bases and J lost 0, with 10 bases in between. CDR3 size: 15 residues. In nucleotides, the CDR3 is TGTGCCAGCAGCTACGGGTCGTATAGCAATCAGCCCCAGCATTTT. This sequence encodes CASSYGSYSNQPQHF.

This clonotype was seen a handful of times. This sequence joins TRBV20-1 and TRBJ2-5; 10 nucleotides agree with TRBD2. The end of the DNA fits TRBJ2-1 better, so the J call may be wrong. This CDR3 has 14 residues. The germline V gene has CDR1 DFQATT and CDR2 SNEGSKA (reference sequence). CDR3 DNA: TGCAGTGCTGGACTTTCTAGCGGGAGTTTGCGACAGTTCTTC. It specifies CSAGLSSGSLRQFF.

The chain employs TRBV7-9 and TRBJ2-7; a weak D match, TRBD2 (5 bases). Germline CDR1 SEHNR, CDR2 FQNEAQ (reference sequence). Deletions cut 5 bases from V and 0 bases from J, with 17 bases between. The CDR3 loop spans 16 amino acids. The CDR3 DNA follows: TGTGCCAGCAGCCCACTAGGGCCACTAAGCTCCTACGAGCAGTACTTC. It codes for CASSPLGPLSSYEQYF.

This chain joins TRBV4-1 and TRBJ1-1; D not resolved. Germline V lookup: CDR1 MGHRA, CDR2 YSYEKL. CDR3 size: 14 residues. Trimming shortened V by 3 bases and J by 4 bases, and 12 bases separated the two germline ends. The DNA for the CDR3 is TGCGCCAGCAGCCAGGTGCGGATCCCCACTGAAGCTTTCTTT. This translates into CASSQVRIPTEAFF.

This clonotype was counted a few times. CDR3 nucleotide sequence: TGTGCCAGCAGCTTAGGCCCCCGTGGATCCTCTGGGGCCAACGTCCTGACTTTC. Its protein product is CASSLGPRGSSGANVLTF. J is TRBJ2-6 and V is TRBV7-6; D is unclear. Trimming removed 1 base from V and 0 bases from J, with 13 bases in between. This CDR3 has 18 amino acids. The germline gives CDR1 SGHVS, CDR2 FNYEAQ.

The V gene is TRBV4-1, the J gene TRBJ2-5; 13 bases align to TRBD2. This CDR3 has 16 amino acids. From germline, CDR1 is MGHRA and CDR2 YSYEKL. The ends lost 2 bases at V and 4 bases at J; junction bases unmatched: 4. The CDR3 nucleotides are TGCGCCAGCAGCCAACGACTAGCGGGAGGTCCAGAGACCCAGTACTTC. It codes for CASSQRLAGGPETQYF.